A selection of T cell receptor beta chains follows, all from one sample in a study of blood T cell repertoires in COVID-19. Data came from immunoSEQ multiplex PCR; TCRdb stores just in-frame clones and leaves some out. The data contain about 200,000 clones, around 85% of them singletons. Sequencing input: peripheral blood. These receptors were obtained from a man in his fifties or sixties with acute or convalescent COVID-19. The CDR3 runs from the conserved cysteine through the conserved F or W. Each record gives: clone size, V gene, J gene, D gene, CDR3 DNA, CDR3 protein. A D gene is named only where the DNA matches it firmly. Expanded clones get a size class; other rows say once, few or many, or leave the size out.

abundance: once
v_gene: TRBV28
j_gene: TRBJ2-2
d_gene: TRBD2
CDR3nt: TGTGCCAGCAGTGGACTTGAGGGGCTAGCGGGAGACGGGGAGCTGTTTTTT
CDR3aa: CASSGLEGLAGDGELFF

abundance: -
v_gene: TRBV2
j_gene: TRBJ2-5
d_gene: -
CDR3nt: TGTGCCAGCGTTAAACAAAAAGAGACCCAGTACTTC
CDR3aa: CASVKQKETQYF

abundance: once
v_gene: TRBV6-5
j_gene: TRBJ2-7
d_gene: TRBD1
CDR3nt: TGTGCCAGCAGGCCGGGACAGGGGGCCGCGAAGGAGCAGTACTTC
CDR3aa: CASRPGQGAAKEQYF

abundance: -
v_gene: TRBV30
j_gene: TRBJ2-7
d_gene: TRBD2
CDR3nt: TGTGCCTGGGGAAATCCGGGACTAGCGGGAGGGTACGAGCAGTACTTC
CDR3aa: CAWGNPGLAGGYEQYF

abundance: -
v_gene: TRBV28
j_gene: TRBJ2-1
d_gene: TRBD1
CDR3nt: TGTGCCTCCGGGGACAGGGGACGTGAGCAGTTCTTC
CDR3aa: CASGDRGREQFF

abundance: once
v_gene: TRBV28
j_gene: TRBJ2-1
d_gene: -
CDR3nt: TGTGCCAGCAGTCCGGACTTGAACAATGAGCAGTTCTTC
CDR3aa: CASSPDLNNEQFF

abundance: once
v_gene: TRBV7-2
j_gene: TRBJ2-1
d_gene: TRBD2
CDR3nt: TGTGCCAGCTTTGGGGGGACTAGCGCCGACAATGAGCAGTTCTTC
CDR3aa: CASFGGTSADNEQFF

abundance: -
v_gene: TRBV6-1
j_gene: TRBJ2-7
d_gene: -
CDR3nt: TGTGCCAGCAGTGAAGCGCCCTTAACAGGTCCAGAAGGCTACGAGCAGTACTTC
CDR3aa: CASSEAPLTGPEGYEQYF

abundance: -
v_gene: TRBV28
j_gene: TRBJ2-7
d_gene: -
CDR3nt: TGTGCCAGCAGTTTACCCGGGTTAGGGGGACCCCGCGAGCAGTACTTC
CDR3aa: CASSLPGLGGPREQYF

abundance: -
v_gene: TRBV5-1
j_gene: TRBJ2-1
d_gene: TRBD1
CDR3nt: TGCGCCAGCAGAGTCCCCACAGGGGGATTAGGGAATGAGCAGTTCTTC
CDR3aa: CASRVPTGGLGNEQFF

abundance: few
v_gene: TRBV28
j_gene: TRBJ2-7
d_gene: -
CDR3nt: TGTGCCACCTCCGGAGGGTCCTACGAGCAGTACTTC
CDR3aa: CATSGGSYEQYF

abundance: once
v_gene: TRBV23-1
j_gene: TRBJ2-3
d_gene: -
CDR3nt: TGCGCCAGCAGTCAAATCAGGGCCATAGGGGCGGGAAGGAGTACAGATACGCAGTATTTT
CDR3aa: CASSQIRAIGAGRSTDTQYF

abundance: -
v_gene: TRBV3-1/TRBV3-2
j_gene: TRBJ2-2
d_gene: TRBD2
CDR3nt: TGTGCCAGCAGCCCCTCCAGCGGGAGATGGGCCGGGGAGCTGTTTTTT
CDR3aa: CASSPSSGRWAGELFF

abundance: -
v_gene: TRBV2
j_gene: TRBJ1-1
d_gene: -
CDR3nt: TGTGCCAGCAGTGCCAGAACGAACACTGAAGCTTTCTTT
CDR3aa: CASSARTNTEAFF

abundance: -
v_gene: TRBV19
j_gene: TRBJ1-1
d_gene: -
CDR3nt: TGTGCCAGTAGAGGTAGGTCGTTGGGAGAGAACACTGAAGCTTTCTTT
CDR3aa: CASRGRSLGENTEAFF

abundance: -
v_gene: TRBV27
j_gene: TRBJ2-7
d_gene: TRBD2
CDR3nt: TGTGCCAGCAGTAGACTAGCGGGAAGTTACGAGCAGTACTTC
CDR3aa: CASSRLAGSYEQYF

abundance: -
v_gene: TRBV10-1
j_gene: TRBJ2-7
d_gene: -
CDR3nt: TGCGCCAGCAGTGAAAGGTGGCGGCGCAAGAACTTC
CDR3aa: CASSERWRRKNF

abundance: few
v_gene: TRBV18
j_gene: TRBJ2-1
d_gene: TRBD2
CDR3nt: TGTGCCAGCTCACCCTTAGCGGGAGGGGAAGATGAGCAGTTCTTC
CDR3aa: CASSPLAGGEDEQFF

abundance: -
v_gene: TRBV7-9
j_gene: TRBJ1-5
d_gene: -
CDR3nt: TGTGCCAGCAGCTTACCCAATAATCAGCCCCAGCATTTT
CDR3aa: CASSLPNNQPQHF

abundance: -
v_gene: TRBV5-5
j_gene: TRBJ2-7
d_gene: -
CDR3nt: TGTGCCAGCAGCTTGGACGTAGCCTTAGAGCAGTACTTC
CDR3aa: CASSLDVALEQYF

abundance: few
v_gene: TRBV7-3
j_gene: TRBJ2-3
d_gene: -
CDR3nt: TGTGCCAGCAGCTTACTCCCTAGCGGCACAGATACGCAGTATTTT
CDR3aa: CASSLLPSGTDTQYF

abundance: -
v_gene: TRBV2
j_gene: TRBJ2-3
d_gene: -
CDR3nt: TGTGCCAGCCGAAAACAGGGATCTGGCACAGATACGCAGTATTTT
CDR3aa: CASRKQGSGTDTQYF

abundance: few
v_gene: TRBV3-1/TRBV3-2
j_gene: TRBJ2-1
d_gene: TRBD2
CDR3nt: TGTGCCAGCGGGCCGGGACTAGTACTCAATGAGCAGTTCTTC
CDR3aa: CASGPGLVLNEQFF

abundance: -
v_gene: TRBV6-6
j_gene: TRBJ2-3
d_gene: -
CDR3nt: TGTGCCAGCACCTACGGTGTCAGGGTCACAGATACGCAGTATTTT
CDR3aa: CASTYGVRVTDTQYF

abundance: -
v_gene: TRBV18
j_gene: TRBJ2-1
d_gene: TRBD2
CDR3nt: TGTGCCAGCTCACCACAGAGTGGGCTAGCGGGAGCATACAATGAGCAGTTCTTC
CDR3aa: CASSPQSGLAGAYNEQFF

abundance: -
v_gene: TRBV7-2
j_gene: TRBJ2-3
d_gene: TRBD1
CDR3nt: TGTGCCAGCAGCTTGGGGGACAGGGATGAAGATACGCAGTATTTT
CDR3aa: CASSLGDRDEDTQYF

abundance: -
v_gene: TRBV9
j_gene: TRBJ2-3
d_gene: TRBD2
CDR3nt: TGTGCCAGCAGCGTAGTAGGTAGCGGGACGCGCACAGATACGCAGTATTTT
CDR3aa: CASSVVGSGTRTDTQYF

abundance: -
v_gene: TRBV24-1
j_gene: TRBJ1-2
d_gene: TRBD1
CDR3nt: TGTGCCACCAGTGATCAGGGACAGGGTATCTATGGCTACACCTTC
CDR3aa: CATSDQGQGIYGYTF

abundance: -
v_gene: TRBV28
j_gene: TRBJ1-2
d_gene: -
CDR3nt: TGTGCCAGCAAGGAGTTCTATGGCTACACCTTC
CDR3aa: CASKEFYGYTF

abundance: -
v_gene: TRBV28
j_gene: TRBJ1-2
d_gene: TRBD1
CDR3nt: TGTGCCAGCAGTCCACAGGGGAACAACTATGGCTACACCTTC
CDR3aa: CASSPQGNNYGYTF

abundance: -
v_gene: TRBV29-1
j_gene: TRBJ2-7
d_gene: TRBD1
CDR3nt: TGCAGCGTGGACAGGGGTCTCAACGAGCAGTACTTC
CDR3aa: CSVDRGLNEQYF

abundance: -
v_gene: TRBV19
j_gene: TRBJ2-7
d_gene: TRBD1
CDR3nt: TGTGCCAGTAGCATTACAGGGACAGCAAACGGCGAGCAGTACTTC
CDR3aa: CASSITGTANGEQYF

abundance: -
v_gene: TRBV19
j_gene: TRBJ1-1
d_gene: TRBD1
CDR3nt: TGTGCCAGTTCTGGACAGGGGGCGGTCACTGAAGCTTTCTTT
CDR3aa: CASSGQGAVTEAFF

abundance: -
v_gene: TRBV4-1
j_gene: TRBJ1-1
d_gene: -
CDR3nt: TGCGCCAGCAGCCTAGGACAGAACACTGAAGCTTTCTTT
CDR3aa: CASSLGQNTEAFF

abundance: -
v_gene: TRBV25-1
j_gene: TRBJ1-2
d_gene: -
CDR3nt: TGTGCCAGCAGTGAAGGGCATGGCTACACCTTC
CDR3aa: CASSEGHGYTF

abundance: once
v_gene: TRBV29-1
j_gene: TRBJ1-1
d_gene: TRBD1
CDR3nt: TGCAGCGTCACACCGGGACAGGGGCCCAAAGTGAGGGACACTGAAGCTTTCTTT
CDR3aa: CSVTPGQGPKVRDTEAFF

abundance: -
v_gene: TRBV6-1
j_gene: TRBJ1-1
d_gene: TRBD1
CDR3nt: TGTGCCAGCAGCCCAACAGGGGTGAGGACTGAAGCTTTCTTT
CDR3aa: CASSPTGVRTEAFF

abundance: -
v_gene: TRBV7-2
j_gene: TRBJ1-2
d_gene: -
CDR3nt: TGTGCCAGCAGACCTACAGGGACGGCCTGGGGCTACACCTTC
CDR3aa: CASRPTGTAWGYTF

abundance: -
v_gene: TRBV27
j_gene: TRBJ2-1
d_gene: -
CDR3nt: TGTGCCAGCAGTGGAACTAGCATTAGGATTCTAGAGTTCTTC
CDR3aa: CASSGTSIRILEFF

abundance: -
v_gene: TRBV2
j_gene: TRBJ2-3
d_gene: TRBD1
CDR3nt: TGTGCCAGCAGTGGGACAGGGAACCCAGATACGCAGTATTTT
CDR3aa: CASSGTGNPDTQYF

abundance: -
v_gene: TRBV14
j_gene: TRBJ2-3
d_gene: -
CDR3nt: TGTGCCAGCAGCCAAGTAACTGGAGGGTACACAGATACGCAGTATTTT
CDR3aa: CASSQVTGGYTDTQYF

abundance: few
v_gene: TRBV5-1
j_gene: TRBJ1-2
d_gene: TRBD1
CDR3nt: TGCGCCAGCAGCTTAGACAGGGAGTCAGGGTATGGCTACACCTTC
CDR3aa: CASSLDRESGYGYTF

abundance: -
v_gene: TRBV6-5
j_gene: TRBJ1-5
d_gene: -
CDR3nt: TGTGCCAGCAGCCTTACAAGTAGCGGGCAGCCCCAGCATTTT
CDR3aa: CASSLTSSGQPQHF

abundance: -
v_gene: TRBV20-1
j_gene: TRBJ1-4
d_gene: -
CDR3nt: TGCAGTGCTAGTGGTCCAGGGGAAAAACTGTTTTTT
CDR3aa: CSASGPGEKLFF

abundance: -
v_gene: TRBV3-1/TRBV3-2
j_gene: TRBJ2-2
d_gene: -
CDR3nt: TGTGCCAGCAGCCAAGGGGGAGGCTTCACCGGGGAGCTGTTTTTT
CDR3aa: CASSQGGGFTGELFF

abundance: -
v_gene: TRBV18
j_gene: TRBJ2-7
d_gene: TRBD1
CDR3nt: TGTGCCAGCTCACTGTCACCGGGACAGGGAATAGAAGAGCAGTACTTC
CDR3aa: CASSLSPGQGIEEQYF